Listed here are 17 T cell receptor beta chains from one sample, sequenced in a study of T cell clonality in common variable immunodeficiency. Sequenced by immunoSEQ multiplex PCR; TCRdb stores in-frame clones only, minus some. This repertoire lists about 9,200 clones without singletons; roughly 4% sits in the top ten. For these TCRs, the target antigens are not known. The study's findings and limits: Common variable immunodeficiency TCR beta sequences reportedly had fewer deletions and N-nucleotide insertions.

The specimen sequenced was peripheral blood mononuclear cells. The receptors were sampled from a human donor with common variable immunodeficiency.

At least ten counts were recorded for this clone. Read coverage stops 3 residues before the CDR3 terminus; the germline J gene supplies the remainder. The J gene is TRBJ2-5, the V gene TRBV11-3, with unresolved D. CDR3 length: 15 residues. Germline V lookup: CDR1 SGHNT, CDR2 YENEEA. The germline V and J ends were trimmed by 0 bases and 1 base, with 9 bases remaining between them. CDR3 region: CASSLDANPQETQYF. Incomplete CDR3 DNA: TGTGCCAGCAGCTTAGACGCTAACCCCCAAGAGACC.

This clone was seen ten or more times. The CDR3 end is not reached by the read, which stops 3 residues before it; the germline J gene fills it in. The gene calls are TRBV14 and TRBJ2-6, with 8 bases lining up with TRBD1. The CDR3 has 13 residues. Trimming at V came to 7 bases and at J to 12 bases, leaving 8 bases not matched to a gene. Germline CDR1 and CDR2: SGHDN and FVKESK. The covered CDR3 bases are TGTGCCAGCAACCAGGGGGCGCTGAGCGTC. Its translation: CASNQGALSV. The whole CDR3 sequence reads CASNQGALSVLTF.

This clone came up many times. The read halts 3 residues ahead of the CDR3 end, with the missing end drawn from the germline J gene. The chain combines TRBV7-7 with TRBJ2-5; 8 positions match TRBD1. Losses at the gene ends were 4 bases for V and 4 bases for J; bases not matched to a gene: 5. This CDR3 has 14 amino acids. Germline V CDR1 and CDR2: SSHAT, FNYEAQ (reference sequence). Partial CDR3 DNA: TGTGCCAGCAGCTACGGACAGGGAGTAGAGACC. This sequence encodes CASSYGQGVET. The entire CDR3 reads CASSYGQGVETQYF.

This clone has a count of ten or more. The observed sequence ends 3 residues before the CDR3 terminus, with the missing tail filled in from the germline J gene. V usage is TRBV10-2 and J usage is TRBJ2-1, with TRBD1 matching 8 bases. In germline, CDR1 is WSHSY, CDR2 SAAADI. This CDR3 comprises 16 residues. The V and J ends lost 3 bases and 1 base, in that order; junction bases with no gene match: 5. Incomplete CDR3 DNA: TGCGCCAGCAGTGACCCTGACAGGGGTTCCTACAATGAG. As protein: CASSDPDRGSYNE. The whole CDR3 region reads CASSDPDRGSYNEQFF.

This clone was detected ten times or more. The DNA ends 3 residues before the CDR3 does, and the rest of the CDR3 is filled in from the germline J gene. The chain combines TRBV19 with TRBJ2-3; a weak D match, TRBD2 (5 bases). The CDR3 covers 17 residues. Per the germline V gene, CDR1 is LNHDA and CDR2 is SQIVND (reference sequence). Trimming took 5 bases from V and 0 from J, leaving 18 bases between them. CDR3: CASSPLTTTRSTDTQYF. CDR3 DNA (partial): TGTGCCAGTAGTCCCCTGACTACCACCCGTAGCACAGATACG. Full variable domain (remainder filled in from reference TRBV19 and TRBJ2-3): DGGITQSPKYLFRKEGQNVTLSCEQNLNHDAMYWYRQDPGQGLRLIYYSQIVNDFQKGDIAEGYSVSREKKESFPLTVTSAQKNPTAFYLCASSPLTTTRSTDTQYFGPGTRLTVL.

Of note for this clone: With the read ending 3 residues before the CDR3 end, the germline J gene is used to fill in that end. The chain employs TRBV5-1 and TRBJ2-1, with 11 bases fitting TRBD2. V lost 4 bases, J lost 9 bases, and 12 bases stayed unmatched. The CDR3 is 16 amino acids. Germline CDR1 is SGHRS and CDR2 is YFSETQ. The CDR3: CASSGTSGSLKAEQFF. The CDR3 bases that were read are TGCGCCAGCAGCGGCACTAGCGGGAGCCTAAAGGCTGAG.

By its share, this clone is medium-sized (0.01 to 0.1%). The read comes to an end 3 residues before the CDR3 does, leaving the germline J gene to fill in the end. The chain uses TRBV20-1 and TRBJ2-3; 8 bases are a match to TRBD1. After removal of 6 bases from V and 2 bases from J, the junction contained 13 bases not matched to a gene. The CDR3 sequence is 16 residues long. Germline V CDR1 and CDR2: DFQATT, SNEGSKA (reference sequence). The CDR3 here is CSATTPGTGATDTQYF. Incomplete CDR3 DNA: TGCAGTGCAACAACTCCCGGGACAGGAGCCACAGATACG.

This clone has a handful of counts. The missing CDR3 end, 3 residues past where the read stops, is filled in from the germline J gene. V gene TRBV10-2 combines with J gene TRBJ1-4; 9 nucleotides agree with TRBD1. Per the germline V gene, CDR1 is WSHSY and CDR2 is SAAADI. The CDR3 runs to 11 residues. The J segment lost 8 bases and the V segment lost 9 bases, leaving 1 base of the junction unmatched. The part of the CDR3 DNA that was read is TGCGCCAGTGGACAGGGGGAAAAA. The encoded protein is CASGQGEK. The full-length CDR3 reads as CASGQGEKLFF.

This clone was observed many times. The sequenced fragment ends 3 residues before the CDR3 boundary, so the rest is inferred from the germline J gene. V and J are TRBV19 and TRBJ1-1; D is ambiguous. The CDR3 extends over 13 amino acids. V lost 6 bases and J lost 6, with 14 bases in between. Germline V gene sequence: CDR1 LNHDA, CDR2 SQIVND (reference sequence). CDR3 DNA (partial): TGTGCCAGTAGAACGCTATTTTTGGCTGAA. It codes for CASRTLFLAE. The full CDR3 reads CASRTLFLAEAFF.

In this sample, this clone is medium-sized (0.01 to 0.1%). The read ends 3 residues shy of where the CDR3 ends; the end is completed using the germline J gene. The J gene is TRBJ2-3, the V gene TRBV12-3 or TRBV12-4; 10 nucleotides align to TRBD1. The CDR3 has 18 amino acids. J was trimmed by 4 bases and V by 5 bases; bases with no gene match: 15. The CDR3 loop reads CASSPSRRRDRGSDTQYF. The part of the CDR3 DNA that was read is TGTGCCAGCAGTCCCTCCCGGAGGCGGGACAGGGGATCAGATACG.

This clone is medium-sized by share. With the read ending 3 residues before the CDR3 end, the germline J gene is used to fill in that end. The chain has TRBV19 and TRBJ1-5; a possible D gene is TRBD1 (6 bases). The CDR3 is 13 amino acids. The germline V gene encodes CDR1 LNHDA and CDR2 SQIVND (reference sequence). V was cut by 5 bases and J by 7 bases, with 12 bases left in between. The CDR3 spells CASSQGMEQPQHF. The CDR3 bases that were read are TGTGCCAGTAGTCAGGGGATGGAACAGCCC.

This clone was seen many times. CDR3: CASSETGEGYTF. The sequenced part of the CDR3 DNA is TGCGCCAGCAGCGAAACAGGGGAGGGC. The chain uses TRBV5-1 and TRBJ1-2; 7 nucleotides align to TRBD1. The read terminates 3 residues before the CDR3 end, so the remaining end is supplied by the germline J gene. CDR3 length: 12 residues. Per germline, CDR1 SGHRS and CDR2 YFSETQ.

This clone was counted ten times or more. The CDR3 end falls 3 residues outside the read, so it is completed with the germline J gene. The rearrangement uses TRBV30 and TRBJ1-2; a weak D match, TRBD1 (5 bases). The germline V and J ends were trimmed by 3 bases and 3 bases, with 17 bases remaining between them. The germline V gene has CDR1 GTSNPN and CDR2 SVGIG (reference sequence). The CDR3 length is 15 residues. The CDR3 protein is CAWSYPHGGYYGYTF. The covered CDR3 bases are TGTGCCTGGAGCTACCCACACGGGGGATACTATGGC.

This clone was detected ten times or more. The CDR3 goes on 3 residues after the read ends, and that part is filled in from the germline J gene. This chain uses TRBV3-1 (or the pseudogene TRBV3-2) with TRBJ2-1, with 8 bases lining up with TRBD2. Per germline, CDR1 LGHDT and CDR2 YNNKEL (reference sequence). Trimming removed 1 base from V and 2 bases from J; junction bases left unmatched: 1. The CDR3 has 15 residues. CDR3 DNA (partial): TGTGCCAGCAGCCAAGCAGCGGGAGCCTACAATGAG. It translates to CASSQAAGAYNE. The CDR3 in its entirety is CASSQAAGAYNEQFF.

This clone is categorized as medium-sized (0.01 to 0.1%). The read gets to within 3 residues of the CDR3 end, and the germline J gene fills in the rest. The chain has TRBV18 and TRBJ2-5, with D perhaps TRBD2 (6 bases). CDR3 length equals 13 residues. Trimming removed 1 base from V and 3 bases from J, with 6 bases in between. Germline lookup yields CDR1 KGHSH and CDR2 LQKENI. The sequenced part of the CDR3 DNA is TGTGCCAGCTCACCACGGAGGGAAGAGACC. This gives the protein CASSPRREET. The full CDR3 is CASSPRREETQYF.

This clone is labeled medium-sized. The CDR3 is cut off 3 residues early in the read; its end comes from the germline J gene. The gene calls are TRBV5-6 and TRBJ2-7, with TRBD2 matching over 8 bases. V shed 3 bases and J 0 bases; nucleotides not matched to a gene: 5. The length of the CDR3 is 15 residues. CDR1 SGHDT and CDR2 YYEEEE come from the germline V gene. The DNA read from the CDR3 is TGTGCCAGCAGCTGGGGACTAGACGGCTCCTACGAG. This gives the protein CASSWGLDGSYE. The full CDR3 is CASSWGLDGSYEQYF.

The sample holds many counts of this clone. The read falls 3 residues short of the CDR3 end, and the missing part is taken from the germline J gene. The rearrangement joins TRBV7-9 to TRBJ1-2, with unresolved D. Trimming shortened V by 0 bases and J by 1 base, and 6 bases separated the two germline ends. The CDR3 is 14 amino acids. Germline assignment: CDR1 SEHNR and CDR2 FQNEAQ (reference sequence). CDR3 bases read: TGTGCCAGCAGCTTAGCTCCAGTTAACTATGGC. This encodes CASSLAPVNYG. The CDR3 in full is CASSLAPVNYGYTF.